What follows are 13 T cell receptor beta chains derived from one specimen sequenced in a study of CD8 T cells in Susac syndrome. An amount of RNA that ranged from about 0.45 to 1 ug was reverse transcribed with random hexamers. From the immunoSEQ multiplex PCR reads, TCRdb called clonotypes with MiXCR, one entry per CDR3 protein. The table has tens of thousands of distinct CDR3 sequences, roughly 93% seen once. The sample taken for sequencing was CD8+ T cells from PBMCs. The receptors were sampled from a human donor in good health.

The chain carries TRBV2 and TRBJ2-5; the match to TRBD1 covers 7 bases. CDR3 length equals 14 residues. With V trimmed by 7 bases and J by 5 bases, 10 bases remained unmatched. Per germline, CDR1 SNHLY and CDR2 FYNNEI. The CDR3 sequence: CASTQTGLTETQYF. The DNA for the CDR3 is TGTGCCAGCACCCAGACAGGGCTTACCGAGACCCAGTACTTC.

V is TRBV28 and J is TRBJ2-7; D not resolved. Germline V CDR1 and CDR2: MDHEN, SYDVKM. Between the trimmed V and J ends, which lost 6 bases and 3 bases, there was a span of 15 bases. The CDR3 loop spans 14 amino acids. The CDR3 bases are TGTGCCAGCAGCTTGGCTAGACCATTCTACGAGCAGTACTTC. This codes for CASSLARPFYEQYF.

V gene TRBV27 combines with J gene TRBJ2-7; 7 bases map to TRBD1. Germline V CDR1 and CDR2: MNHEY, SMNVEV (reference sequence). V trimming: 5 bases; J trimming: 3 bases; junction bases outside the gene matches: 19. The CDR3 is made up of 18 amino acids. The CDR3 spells CASSLLQPDRITNYEQYF. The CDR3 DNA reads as TGTGCCAGCAGTCTGCTGCAACCGGACAGGATCACGAACTACGAGCAGTACTTC.

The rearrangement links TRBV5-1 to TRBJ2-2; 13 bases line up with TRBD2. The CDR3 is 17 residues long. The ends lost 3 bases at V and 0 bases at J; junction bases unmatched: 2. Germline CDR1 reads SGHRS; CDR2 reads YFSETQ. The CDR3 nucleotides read TGCGCCAGCAGCTGGGGACTAGCGGGATCGAACACCGGGGAGCTGTTTTTT. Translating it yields CASSWGLAGSNTGELFF.

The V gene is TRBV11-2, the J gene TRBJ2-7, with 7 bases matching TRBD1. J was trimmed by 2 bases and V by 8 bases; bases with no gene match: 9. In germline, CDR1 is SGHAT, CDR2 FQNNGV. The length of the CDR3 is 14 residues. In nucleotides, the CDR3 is TGTGCCAGCCACCGGGACAGCTACACCTACGAGCAGTACTTC. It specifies CASHRDSYTYEQYF.

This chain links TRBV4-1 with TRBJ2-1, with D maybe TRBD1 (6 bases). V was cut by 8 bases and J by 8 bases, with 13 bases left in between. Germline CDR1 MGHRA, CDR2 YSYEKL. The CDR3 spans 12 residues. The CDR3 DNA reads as TGCGCCAGCTCAAGGGGGACCCATGAGCAGTTCTTC. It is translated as CASSRGTHEQFF.

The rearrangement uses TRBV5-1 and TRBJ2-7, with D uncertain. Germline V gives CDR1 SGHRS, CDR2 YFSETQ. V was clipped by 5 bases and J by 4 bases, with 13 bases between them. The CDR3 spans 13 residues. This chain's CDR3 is CASRLSVRYEQYF. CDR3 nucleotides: TGCGCCAGCAGGTTAAGTGTACGGTACGAGCAGTACTTC. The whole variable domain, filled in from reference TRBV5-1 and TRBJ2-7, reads KAGVTQTPRYLIKTRGQQVTLSCSPISGHRSVSWYQQTPGQGLQFLFEYFSETQRNKGNFPGRFSGRQFSNSRSEMNVSTLELGDSALYLCASRLSVRYEQYFGPGTRLTVT.

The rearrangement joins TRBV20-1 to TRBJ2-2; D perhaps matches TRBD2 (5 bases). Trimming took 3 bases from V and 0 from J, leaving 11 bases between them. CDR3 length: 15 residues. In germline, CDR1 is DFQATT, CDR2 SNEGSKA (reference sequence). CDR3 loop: CSARPGIANTGELFF. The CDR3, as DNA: TGCAGTGCTAGGCCCGGGATCGCGAACACCGGGGAGCTGTTTTTT.

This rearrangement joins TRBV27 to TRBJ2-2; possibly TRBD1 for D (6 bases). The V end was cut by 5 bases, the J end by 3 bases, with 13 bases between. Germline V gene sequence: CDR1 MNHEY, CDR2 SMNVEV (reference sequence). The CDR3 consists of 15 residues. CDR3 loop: CASSTMTGHTGELFF. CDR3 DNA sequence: TGTGCCAGCAGTACTATGACAGGTCACACCGGGGAGCTGTTTTTT.

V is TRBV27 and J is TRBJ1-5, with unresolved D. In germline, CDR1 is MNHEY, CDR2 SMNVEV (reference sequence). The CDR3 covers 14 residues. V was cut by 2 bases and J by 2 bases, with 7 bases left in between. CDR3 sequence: CASSLREGNQPQHF. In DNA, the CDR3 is TGTGCCAGCAGTTTACGGGAAGGCAATCAGCCCCAGCATTTT.

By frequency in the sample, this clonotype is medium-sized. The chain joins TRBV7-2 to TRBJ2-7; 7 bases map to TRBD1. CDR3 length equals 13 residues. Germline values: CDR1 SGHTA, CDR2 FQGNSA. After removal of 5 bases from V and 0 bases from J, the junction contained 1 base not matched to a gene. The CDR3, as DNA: TGTGCCAGCAGCCGGGACAGCTCCTACGAGCAGTACTTC. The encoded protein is CASSRDSSYEQYF.

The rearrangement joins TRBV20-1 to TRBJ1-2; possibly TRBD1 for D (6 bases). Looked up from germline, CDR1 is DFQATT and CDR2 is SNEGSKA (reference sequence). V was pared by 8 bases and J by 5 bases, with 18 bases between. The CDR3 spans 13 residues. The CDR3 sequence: CSTPDRSAYGYTF. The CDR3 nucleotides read TGCAGTACCCCCGACAGGAGCGCGTATGGCTACACCTTC.

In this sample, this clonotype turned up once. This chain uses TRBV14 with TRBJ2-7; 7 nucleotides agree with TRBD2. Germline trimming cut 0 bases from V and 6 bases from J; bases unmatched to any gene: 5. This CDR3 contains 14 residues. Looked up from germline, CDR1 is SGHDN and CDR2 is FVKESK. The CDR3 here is CASSQERGSREQYF. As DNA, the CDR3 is TGTGCCAGCAGCCAAGAACGCGGGAGCCGCGAGCAGTACTTC.